The 10 T cell receptor beta chains in this list originate from one sample, sequenced in a study of T cell changes during pregnancy in multiple sclerosis (dated by TCRdb to about 2019). Library preparation used the immunoSEQ multiplex PCR assay. Not all clones reach the TCRdb copy of this immuneACCESS table, which keeps in-frame sequences only. Checked studies attribute under half of the gap to unresolved V genes and leave the rest unexplained. Within this sample are 85,000 to 100,000 clones, with 85% to 95% of them counted one time only. Clones ranked in the top ten supply around 2.5% of the sample. The material was peripheral blood, obtained in the first trimester of pregnancy. Receptors originate from a female donor with multiple sclerosis, enrolled in a pregnancy study.

The DNA of the CDR3 is TGTGCCAGCAGCGTCCCGACAGGAGGCTACACCTTC. This encodes CASSVPTGGYTF. This sequence joins TRBV9 and TRBJ1-2; TRBD1 might be the D (6 bases). The V end was cut by 2 bases, the J end by 8 bases, with 10 bases between. The CDR3 contains 12 residues. CDR1 is SGDLS and CDR2 is YYNGEE in the germline V gene. The whole variable domain, remainder taken from reference TRBV9 and TRBJ1-2, is DSGVTQTPKHLITATGQRVTLRCSPRSGDLSVYWYQQSLDQGLQFLIQYYNGEERAKGNILERFSAQQFPDLHSELNLSSLELGDSALYFCASSVPTGGYTFGSGTRLTVV.

The V and J genes are TRBV5-1 and TRBJ2-3; a possible D gene is TRBD2 (5 bases). The ends were cut back, 6 bases at V and 5 bases at J, with 19 bases in the middle. This CDR3 spans 15 amino acids. CDR1 and CDR2 from the germline V gene are SGHRS and YFSETQ. CDR3 region: CASKSGSRAGDTQYF. Written as DNA, the CDR3 is TGCGCCAGCAAATCCGGCTCGCGGGCAGGAGATACGCAGTATTTT.

The rearrangement links TRBV18 to TRBJ2-1, with 10 bases lining up with TRBD2. CDR1 and CDR2 from the germline V gene are KGHSH and LQKENI. V lost 2 bases, J lost 10 bases, and 8 bases stayed unmatched. The CDR3 runs 15 residues. The CDR3 DNA reads as TGTGCCAGCTCACCAAGGCTAGCGGGAGAGGAGGAGCAGTTCTTC. Amino acids: CASSPRLAGEEEQFF.

V is TRBV28 and J is TRBJ2-7, with D perhaps TRBD2 (6 bases). V lost 4 bases and J lost 4, with 8 bases in between. Per germline, CDR1 MDHEN and CDR2 SYDVKM. The CDR3 consists of 12 residues. CDR3: CASSSAGYEQYF. The CDR3 region has the DNA TGTGCCAGCAGTTCCGCGGGGTACGAGCAGTACTTC.

CDR3 in DNA: TGTGCCAGCAGCTTAGTTATGACTAGCGGAGGAAACCAAGAGACCCAGTACTTC. Translating gives CASSLVMTSGGNQETQYF. This chain joins TRBV7-2 and TRBJ2-5; TRBD2 matches 9 bases. The CDR3 runs to 18 residues. V was clipped by 1 base and J by 0 bases; unmatched bases: 9. Germline assignment: CDR1 SGHTA and CDR2 FQGNSA.

V and J are TRBV5-1 and TRBJ2-7, with D possibly matching TRBD1 (7 bases). CDR3 length: 13 residues. Trimming pared 0 bases from V and 5 bases from J, leaving 9 bases between. CDR1 is SGHRS and CDR2 is YFSETQ in the germline V gene. DNA for the CDR3: TGCGCCAGCAGCTTGGCCAGGGGGGACGAGCAGTACTTC. Residues: CASSLARGDEQYF. The full variable domain, in which reference TRBV5-1 and TRBJ2-7 provide the parts outside the CDR3, is KAGVTQTPRYLIKTRGQQVTLSCSPISGHRSVSWYQQTPGQGLQFLFEYFSETQRNKGNFPGRFSGRQFSNSRSEMNVSTLELGDSALYLCASSLARGDEQYFGPGTRLTVT.

The chain recombines TRBV5-1 with TRBJ2-3; 7 bases map to TRBD2. This CDR3 contains 16 residues. CDR1 SGHRS and CDR2 YFSETQ come from the germline V gene. V shed 1 base and J 6 bases; nucleotides not matched to a gene: 11. CDR3 DNA sequence: TGCGCCAGCAGCTTGCAGGCAGCGGGAAAGTGGGATACGCAGTATTTT. Amino acids: CASSLQAAGKWDTQYF.

The CDR3 loop is CASSLSNGDLNYEQYF. In DNA, the CDR3 is TGTGCCAGCAGTTTATCGAACGGGGACTTGAACTACGAGCAGTACTTC. The chain has TRBV27 and TRBJ2-7, with D possibly being TRBD2 (6 bases). This CDR3 has 16 residues. Germline V gene data show CDR1 as MNHEY and CDR2 as SMNVEV (reference sequence). V was pared by 0 bases and J by 3 bases, with 15 bases between.

This clone was detected only once. The genes are TRBV5-6 and TRBJ2-7; 9 bases map to TRBD1. Trimming cost V 5 bases and J 4 bases; bases outside gene matches: 7. The CDR3 has 14 residues. The V gene's germline CDR1 is SGHDT and CDR2 YYEEEE. The CDR3 region has the DNA TGTGCCAGCAGGGCGGGACAGGGCCGGTACGAGCAGTACTTC. It is translated as CASRAGQGRYEQYF. The full variable domain, in which reference TRBV5-6 and TRBJ2-7 provide the parts outside the CDR3, is DAGVTQSPTHLIKTRGQQVTLRCSPKSGHDTVSWYQQALGQGPQFIFQYYEEEERQRGNFPDRFSGHQFPNYSSELNVNALLLGDSALYLCASRAGQGRYEQYFGPGTRLTVT.

The J gene is TRBJ1-2, the V gene TRBV5-1; 10 bases are shared with TRBD1. With 4 bases clipped from V and 3 bases from J, the junction kept 9 bases outside the gene matches. The CDR3 is made up of 16 amino acids. From germline, CDR1 is SGHRS and CDR2 YFSETQ. The CDR3 loop reads CASSPEGTGAYYGYTF. The CDR3 DNA reads TGCGCCAGCAGCCCGGAGGGGACAGGGGCTTACTATGGCTACACCTTC.